There are many counts of the clone carrying this TCR beta chain. The antigen is undetermined. Germline V gene sequence: CDR1 SNHLY, CDR2 FYNNEI. Trimming shortened V by 6 bases and J by 7 bases, and 8 bases separated the two germline ends. CDR3 length equals 11 residues. This library used roughly 430 ng RNA and molecular barcoded adaptors spanning alpha/delta and beta/gamma chains. Each CDR3 protein is one row after TCRdb ran MiXCR on the reads. The data contain about 48,000 distinct CDR3 sequences, approximately 18% of them singletons. The data stem from a study of read filtering for tumor transcriptome and immune sequencing. Study context: Per sample, TCR-region reads ranged about 4 to 11 million by IR-seq, roughly 75 to 1,400 by RNA-seq. Findings and caveats of the study: Compared with RNA-seq, IR-seq gave much higher clonotype depth and reliability.

The genes are TRBV2 and TRBJ2-3, with no clear D. The TCR originated in a donor older than 35 with multiple myeloma. Material for sequencing was a population of CD138-negative cells sorted from bone marrow. The CDR3 is CASSVTNTQYF. In DNA form, the CDR3 reads TGTGCCAGCAGCGTAACTAATACGCAGTATTTT.